Reported below is one T cell receptor beta chain. The antigen remains unidentified. Scientists ran DNA taken from cultured CD4+ T cells through the Oncomine TCR Beta short-read assay for sequencing. TCRdb re-derived calls from the PCR reads in MiXCR, one entry per CDR3 protein. The data contain about 13,000 distinct CDR3 sequences, 56% of them singletons. The data derive from a study of vaccination and CD4 T cells after COVID-19. The wider study: Cells were stimulated with overlapping spike peptide pools from SARS-CoV-2, HCoV-NL63, HCoV-OC43 and HCoV-229E. Controls used CEFX viral epitopes (positive), HIV-1 Nef peptides (negative), or no peptide.

Whole-study findings and limits: Of the reactive clones in convalescent patients, a median around 86% showed up only post-vaccination.

Treatment denoted: roughly ten-day PBMC culture with coronavirus spike peptide pools or control peptides (ViraFEST assay). Peptide pools at roughly 11 ug/ml stimulated 2 million or so PBMCs per well with roughly 10 IU/ml IL-2. The CDR3 length is 13 residues. The J segment lost 8 bases and the V segment lost 6 bases, leaving 7 bases of the junction unmatched. This clonotype originated in a human donor who had recovered from COVID-19. This sequence joins TRBV12-3 or TRBV12-4 and TRBJ1-2; 9 nucleotides line up with TRBD1. The sample consisted of CD4+ T cells from blood, cultured in vitro. The CDR3 DNA reads TGTGCCAGCAGGGACCGACAGGGGGGCGGCTACACCTTC. It specifies CASRDRQGGGYTF.